The sequence of this TCR beta chain was determined in a study of blood T cell repertoires in COVID-19. About the research overall: Samples came from the United States, Italy and Spain, spanning acute and convalescent COVID-19.

CDR3 length equals 17 residues. J gave up 1 base and V 6 bases, and 13 bases lay outside the gene matches. CDR1 is SGHTA, CDR2 FQGNSA, per germline. Per the study methods: Reference gene primer amplification gave estimated nucleated cell counts. TCRdb's table, derived via immunoSEQ multiplex PCR, lists solely in-frame clones and lacks some. Clonal size and the V and J genes are those of that table, whereas D and trimming came from the DNA. Of 270,000 or so clones listed, approximately 84% are singletons. The chain combines TRBV7-2 with TRBJ2-5; 8 bases fit TRBD2. The sample taken for sequencing was peripheral blood. The TCR sequence derives from a human donor with COVID-19, enrolled during active disease. The donor label of this sample is uncertain. DNA of the CDR3: TGTGCCAGCAGGAGGCGGTTGGCTAGCGGGCGCCAAGAGACCCAGTACTTC. Translating gives CASRRRLASGRQETQYF.